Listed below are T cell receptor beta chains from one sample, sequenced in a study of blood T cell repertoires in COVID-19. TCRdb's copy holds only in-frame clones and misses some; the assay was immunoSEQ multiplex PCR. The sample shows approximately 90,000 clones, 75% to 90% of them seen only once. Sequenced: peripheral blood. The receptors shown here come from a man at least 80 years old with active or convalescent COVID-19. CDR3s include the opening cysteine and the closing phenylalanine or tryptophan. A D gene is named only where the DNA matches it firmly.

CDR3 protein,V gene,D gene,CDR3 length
CASQGTVGNEQFF,TRBV28,TRBD1,13
CAIRDQGYSPLHF,TRBV10-3,NA,13
CASSLHRSPSTDTQYF,TRBV19,NA,16
CASGRGYNQPQHF,TRBV11-2,NA,13
CASSLDRTSGSTDTQYF,TRBV7-9,TRBD2,17
CASSSRIGTPPDTQYF,TRBV6-5,NA,16
CASSFALGYGYTF,TRBV9,NA,13
CASSLVPYEQYF,TRBV11-1,NA,12
CASSLLTAEAFF,TRBV18,NA,12
CASSENTGTVETGELFF,TRBV19,TRBD1,17
CASSRDTNTGELFF,TRBV5-1,NA,14
CASSLAYPIAETQYF,TRBV5-6,NA,15
CASTPRAGNWDGYTF,TRBV6-2/TRBV6-3,NA,15
CASSLAGGTTGEQYF,TRBV7-8,TRBD2,15
CASSATGSGANVLTF,TRBV2,NA,15
CAISELAGGNEQFF,TRBV10-3,TRBD2,14
CASTNRGDRGNYGYTF,TRBV19,TRBD1,16
CASSEQGLNTEAFF,TRBV2,NA,14
CASSLGGQPNYGYTF,TRBV5-5,NA,15
CATSSRGNEQFF,TRBV15,NA,12
CASSSQTGRDGYTF,TRBV7-8,NA,14
CASSYSGTGGFEQYF,TRBV6-5,TRBD1,15
CASSLDETSGYEQYF,TRBV7-8,TRBD2,15
CASSETVRIGFGNSPLHF,TRBV25-1,NA,18
CASSPLGGYSGNTIYF,TRBV7-9,NA,16
CASSSTGGTSSYEQYF,TRBV5-1,TRBD1,16
CASSLGGPTANYGYTF,TRBV5-6,NA,16
CASNPSGKPTDTQYF,TRBV2,NA,15
CASSLSLAGPTGELFF,TRBV7-7,TRBD2,16
CASSLVRLTDANEQFF,TRBV5-8,NA,16
CASRIAGGPSDTQYF,TRBV5-6,TRBD2,15
CASGKGGLASKSSYEQYF,TRBV12-5,TRBD2,18
CASSYSRGKSYEQYF,TRBV6-6,TRBD1,15
CASSPPMVLAGYFSGNTIYF,TRBV18,NA,20
CASSENQANYGYTF,TRBV25-1,NA,14
CASSTGSGGVTEAFF,TRBV19,TRBD1,15
CASMIDPRDTEAFF,TRBV6-5,NA,14
CASSQGPGAKNIQYF,TRBV4-1,NA,15